This T cell receptor beta chain was profiled in a study of cytomegalovirus exposure and HLA in healthy donors. Of note for this clone: No antigen is known for it.

General observations from the study: Most observed TCR sequences were rare, whereas some public TCRs were detected in many donors. A prior analysis recorded that most TCR beta V segments were productive about 87% or about 30% of the time.

The PCR contained 60 Vbeta and 13 Jbeta primers. Profiling relied on immunoSEQ multiplex PCR, and the TCRdb table lists in-frame clones only, not all of them. The top ten hold 1.5% to 2% of the sample, which has 150,000 or so clones, roughly 66% seen once. The length of the CDR3 is 16 residues. Germline lookup yields CDR1 GTSNPN and CDR2 SVGIG (reference sequence). V shed 0 bases, J shed 5 bases, and the junction held 10 bases outside the gene matches. The TCR comes from a woman aged 18-35 years in good health and CMV-seronegative. The sample consisted of PBMCs. The chain uses TRBV30 and TRBJ2-5; 9 bases align to TRBD2. The CDR3 nucleotides read TGTGCCTGGAGTGTAATCTCGGCTAGCGGGAAGGAGACCCAGTACTTC. Amino acid sequence: CAWSVISASGKETQYF.